This TCR beta chain was documented in a study of blood T cell repertoires in COVID-19. Whole-study context: From T cells, B-cell-depleted T cells, or PBMCs came the material, which was cDNA or gDNA.

CDR3 length: 15 amino acids. CDR1 and CDR2 from the germline V gene are SGHRS and YFSETQ. V trimming: 5 bases; J trimming: 4 bases; junction bases outside the gene matches: 9. Patients from Seattle were sampled longitudinally, starting during active infection. TCRdb keeps only in-frame clones here, not all; method: immunoSEQ multiplex PCR. The sample comprises 95,000 to 120,000 clones, around 83% of which are singletons, and approximately 5% rests with the top ten. This clonotype was sampled from a woman aged 55-75 years with COVID-19, enrolled during active disease. The chain recombines TRBV5-1 with TRBJ2-1; 7 bases fit TRBD1. Sequencing used peripheral blood. CDR3 nucleotide sequence: TGCGCCAGCAGACCCGGGACAGTAATTTACAATGAGCAGTTCTTC. The encoded protein is CASRPGTVIYNEQFF.